This is a list of T cell receptor beta chains from one sample in a study of blood T cells in healthy people across ages. A single record per CDR3 protein comes from TCRdb applying MiXCR to the 5' RACE reads. This sample yields about 320,000 distinct CDR3 sequences, of which roughly a quarter are seen a single time; approximately 29% belongs to the top ten. The specimen sequenced was blood. The source is a woman aged 70 to 79 in good health. Each CDR3 is given with its conserved first and last residue. A D gene is named only where the DNA matches it firmly. For some rows the clone size is stated as once, few or many, or as a class when expanded; others skip it.

j_gene: TRBJ1-1; abundance: NA; v_gene: TRBV5-5; d_gene: NA; CDR3nt: TGTGCCAGCAGCGGACAGAAAACGAACACTGAAGCTTTCTTT; CDR3aa: CASSGQKTNTEAFF
j_gene: TRBJ2-7; abundance: NA; v_gene: TRBV12-3/TRBV12-4; d_gene: TRBD1; CDR3nt: TGTGCCATCAGTGCGGACAGGGACGGCTACGAGCAGTACTTC; CDR3aa: CAISADRDGYEQYF
j_gene: TRBJ2-4; abundance: NA; v_gene: TRBV5-1; d_gene: NA; CDR3nt: TGCGCCAGCAGCTTGGAGGGGGAAAACATTCAGTACTTC; CDR3aa: CASSLEGENIQYF
j_gene: TRBJ2-7; abundance: NA; v_gene: TRBV5-1; d_gene: TRBD1; CDR3nt: TGCGCCAGCAGCTTGGAGGCGAGACAGGGGGATTACGAGCAGTACTTC; CDR3aa: CASSLEARQGDYEQYF
j_gene: TRBJ1-4; abundance: NA; v_gene: TRBV20-1; d_gene: NA; CDR3nt: TGCAGTGCCTTAGTTTTGTCTAATGAAAAACTGTTTTTT; CDR3aa: CSALVLSNEKLFF
j_gene: TRBJ1-4; abundance: NA; v_gene: TRBV15; d_gene: NA; CDR3nt: TGTGCCACCAGCAGAGGGAACCTTAATGAAAAACTGTTTTTT; CDR3aa: CATSRGNLNEKLFF
j_gene: TRBJ1-2; abundance: NA; v_gene: TRBV12-3/TRBV12-4; d_gene: NA; CDR3nt: TGTGCCAGCAGTTTCCTGGAGGGCCCAGGGGCTGGCTACACCTTC; CDR3aa: CASSFLEGPGAGYTF
j_gene: TRBJ1-4; abundance: NA; v_gene: TRBV5-6; d_gene: NA; CDR3nt: TGTGCCAGCAGCTTGGGACTTGCGGGGAAGACAACTAATGAAAAACTGTTTTTT; CDR3aa: CASSLGLAGKTTNEKLFF
j_gene: TRBJ1-1; abundance: NA; v_gene: TRBV29-1; d_gene: NA; CDR3nt: TGCAGCGTTGGACCCAGCTGGGACAACACTGAAGCTTTCTTT; CDR3aa: CSVGPSWDNTEAFF
j_gene: TRBJ2-1; abundance: NA; v_gene: TRBV28; d_gene: NA; CDR3nt: TGTGCCAGCAGGACACTATCCAATGAGCAGTTCTTC; CDR3aa: CASRTLSNEQFF
j_gene: TRBJ2-1; abundance: NA; v_gene: TRBV7-3; d_gene: NA; CDR3nt: TGTGCCAGCAGCTCCCCGGGACGAGCGAGAGAAGAGCAGTTCTTC; CDR3aa: CASSSPGRAREEQFF
j_gene: TRBJ2-1; abundance: many; v_gene: TRBV28; d_gene: TRBD1; CDR3nt: TGTGCCAGCAGGGGGGACAGGGGGACTGCCGAATCGCAGTTCTTC; CDR3aa: CASRGDRGTAESQFF
j_gene: TRBJ2-5; abundance: many; v_gene: TRBV18; d_gene: NA; CDR3nt: TGTGCCAGCTCACCCCGAGCTGGACTCGAAGAGACCCAGTACTTC; CDR3aa: CASSPRAGLEETQYF
j_gene: TRBJ2-3; abundance: few; v_gene: TRBV21-1; d_gene: NA; CDR3nt: TGTGCCAGCAGCAAGAGGACTAGCGGGATCCCAGATACGCAGTATTTT; CDR3aa: CASSKRTSGIPDTQYF
j_gene: TRBJ2-5; abundance: NA; v_gene: TRBV18; d_gene: TRBD2; CDR3nt: TGTGCCAGCTCACCAACTAGCGGTGTTCTGCAAGAGACCCAGTACTTC; CDR3aa: CASSPTSGVLQETQYF
j_gene: TRBJ2-2; abundance: few; v_gene: TRBV28; d_gene: NA; CDR3nt: TGTGCCAGCAGTTACCAGGGAACCGGGGAGCTGTTTTTT; CDR3aa: CASSYQGTGELFF
j_gene: TRBJ1-1; abundance: NA; v_gene: TRBV5-1; d_gene: NA; CDR3nt: TGCGCCAGCAGCTTGGTAAAGGGGGACACCAACACTGAAGCTTTCTTT; CDR3aa: CASSLVKGDTNTEAFF
j_gene: TRBJ2-7; abundance: few; v_gene: TRBV3-1; d_gene: TRBD1; CDR3nt: TGTGCCAGCAGCCCTCGGCAGGGGGCAACCTACGAGCAGTACTTC; CDR3aa: CASSPRQGATYEQYF
j_gene: TRBJ2-2; abundance: few; v_gene: TRBV24-1; d_gene: TRBD2; CDR3nt: TGTGCCACCAGTGATTTCAAGCGCGGGAGGACCGGGGAGCTGTTTTTT; CDR3aa: CATSDFKRGRTGELFF
j_gene: TRBJ1-1; abundance: NA; v_gene: TRBV3-1; d_gene: NA; CDR3nt: TGTGCCAGCAGCCAACGATACAGGGTCGCCGACACTGAAGCTTTCTTT; CDR3aa: CASSQRYRVADTEAFF
j_gene: TRBJ1-5; abundance: NA; v_gene: TRBV27; d_gene: NA; CDR3nt: TGTGCCAGCAGCTTGGGTGAGAACACGGGGCCCCAGCATTTT; CDR3aa: CASSLGENTGPQHF
j_gene: TRBJ2-3; abundance: NA; v_gene: TRBV28; d_gene: TRBD1; CDR3nt: TGTGCCAGCAGTTACTTGACAGGGTTGAGCACAGATACGCAGTATTTT; CDR3aa: CASSYLTGLSTDTQYF
j_gene: TRBJ2-1; abundance: NA; v_gene: TRBV13; d_gene: NA; CDR3nt: TGTGCCAGCAGCCCGGACGACAGCTCCTACAATGAGCAGTTCTTC; CDR3aa: CASSPDDSSYNEQFF
j_gene: TRBJ2-1; abundance: NA; v_gene: TRBV27; d_gene: TRBD2; CDR3nt: TGTGCCAGCAGTTCGGGAGGGTCTTCCCTTTACAATGAGCAGTTCTTC; CDR3aa: CASSSGGSSLYNEQFF
j_gene: TRBJ2-7; abundance: NA; v_gene: TRBV4-2; d_gene: NA; CDR3nt: TGTGCCAGCAGCCAAGTGCCTAGCGAAGCGTACGAGCAGTACTTC; CDR3aa: CASSQVPSEAYEQYF
j_gene: TRBJ2-5; abundance: NA; v_gene: TRBV28; d_gene: NA; CDR3nt: TGTGCCAGCAGTTCCCCGCACGCCGGAGGGGGGGAGACCCAGTACTTC; CDR3aa: CASSSPHAGGGETQYF
j_gene: TRBJ1-1; abundance: NA; v_gene: TRBV6-1; d_gene: NA; CDR3nt: TGTGCCAGCAGTGAAATATGGGGGCAGGGAGCTTTCTTT; CDR3aa: CASSEIWGQGAFF
j_gene: TRBJ2-7; abundance: NA; v_gene: TRBV28; d_gene: NA; CDR3nt: TGTGCCAGCAAGGAGTGGGCCGCCTACGAGCAGTGCTTC; CDR3aa: CASKEWAAYEQCF
j_gene: TRBJ1-6; abundance: few; v_gene: TRBV9; d_gene: NA; CDR3nt: TGTGCCAGCAGCGGGACGGCGTCCGTCGATTCACCCCTCCACTTT; CDR3aa: CASSGTASVDSPLHF
j_gene: TRBJ2-5; abundance: NA; v_gene: TRBV20-1; d_gene: TRBD2; CDR3nt: TGCAGTGCTAGAGTCCCAGCGGGAGGGGAGACCCAGTACTTC; CDR3aa: CSARVPAGGETQYF
j_gene: TRBJ2-1; abundance: few; v_gene: TRBV28; d_gene: NA; CDR3nt: TGTGCCAGCAGACCTCGGGGGACATACAATGAGCAGTTCTTC; CDR3aa: CASRPRGTYNEQFF
j_gene: TRBJ2-7; abundance: many; v_gene: TRBV27; d_gene: NA; CDR3nt: TGTGCCAGCAGTTCAACGGACAGCATCTACGAGCAGTACTTC; CDR3aa: CASSSTDSIYEQYF
j_gene: TRBJ2-5; abundance: NA; v_gene: TRBV2; d_gene: TRBD2; CDR3nt: TGTGCCAGTGGGACTAGCGCGTACCAAGAGACCCAGTACTTC; CDR3aa: CASGTSAYQETQYF
j_gene: TRBJ2-7; abundance: NA; v_gene: TRBV27; d_gene: TRBD2; CDR3nt: TGTGCCAGCAGTCTCCGACTAGCGGGAGTTGGGGAGCAGTACTTC; CDR3aa: CASSLRLAGVGEQYF
j_gene: TRBJ1-1; abundance: NA; v_gene: TRBV7-6; d_gene: TRBD1; CDR3nt: TGTGCCAGCAGCTTAGGCGGGACAGGCATACCAGCTTTCTTT; CDR3aa: CASSLGGTGIPAFF
j_gene: TRBJ2-3; abundance: NA; v_gene: TRBV7-3; d_gene: NA; CDR3nt: TGTGCCAGCAGCTTAAGGGGAAAGGGCAACACAGATACGCAGTATTTT; CDR3aa: CASSLRGKGNTDTQYF
j_gene: TRBJ1-5; abundance: few; v_gene: TRBV28; d_gene: TRBD1; CDR3nt: TGTGCCAGCAGAGGACAGGTCAGCAATCAGCCCCAGCATTTT; CDR3aa: CASRGQVSNQPQHF
j_gene: TRBJ2-7; abundance: NA; v_gene: TRBV12-3/TRBV12-4; d_gene: TRBD2; CDR3nt: TGTGCCAGCAGTTTTGCGGGAGGTGGCGAGCAGTACTTC; CDR3aa: CASSFAGGGEQYF
j_gene: TRBJ2-4; abundance: NA; v_gene: TRBV9; d_gene: NA; CDR3nt: TGTGCCAGCAGCGTAGGGCCCTGGGACAAAAACATTCAGTACTTC; CDR3aa: CASSVGPWDKNIQYF
j_gene: TRBJ1-4; abundance: NA; v_gene: TRBV2; d_gene: NA; CDR3nt: TGTGCCAGCATTGATCAGGGCGCGGCTAATGAAAAACTGTTTTTT; CDR3aa: CASIDQGAANEKLFF
j_gene: TRBJ1-1; abundance: many; v_gene: TRBV7-3; d_gene: NA; CDR3nt: TGTGCCAGCAGCTTAACAGGTACAGTTATGAACACTGAAGCTTTCTTT; CDR3aa: CASSLTGTVMNTEAFF
j_gene: TRBJ2-5; abundance: NA; v_gene: TRBV7-2; d_gene: NA; CDR3nt: TGTGCCAGCAGCTTCGAGCGGCGGGAGACCCAGTACTTC; CDR3aa: CASSFERRETQYF
j_gene: TRBJ1-2; abundance: few; v_gene: TRBV28; d_gene: TRBD1; CDR3nt: TGTGCCAGCAGCCCATCCACAGGGAGTGACAGGGGCGGCTACACCTTC; CDR3aa: CASSPSTGSDRGGYTF
j_gene: TRBJ1-1; abundance: few; v_gene: TRBV20-1; d_gene: NA; CDR3nt: TGCAGTGCTTGGGGGAGGGCCACTGAAGCTTTCTTT; CDR3aa: CSAWGRATEAFF
j_gene: TRBJ1-5; abundance: few; v_gene: TRBV15; d_gene: NA; CDR3nt: TGTGCCACCAGCAGAGATCGGAGGGAGGACCAGCCCCAGCATTTT; CDR3aa: CATSRDRREDQPQHF
j_gene: TRBJ2-5; abundance: few; v_gene: TRBV13; d_gene: TRBD2; CDR3nt: TGTGCCGGCAGCGTTAGCGGGGGAGAGACCCAGTACTTC; CDR3aa: CAGSVSGGETQYF
j_gene: TRBJ2-7; abundance: NA; v_gene: TRBV7-2; d_gene: TRBD1; CDR3nt: TGTGCCAGCAGCCACGGACAGGGGGCGTCCTACGAGCAGTACTTC; CDR3aa: CASSHGQGASYEQYF
j_gene: TRBJ2-5; abundance: NA; v_gene: TRBV19; d_gene: TRBD1; CDR3nt: TGTGCCAGTAGCATACCGGGACAGGGTAATCGAGAGACCCAGTACTTC; CDR3aa: CASSIPGQGNRETQYF
j_gene: TRBJ2-5; abundance: many; v_gene: TRBV5-5; d_gene: NA; CDR3nt: TGTGCCAGCAGTTTGGGTATACAAGAGACCCAGTACTTC; CDR3aa: CASSLGIQETQYF
j_gene: TRBJ1-5; abundance: NA; v_gene: TRBV6-6; d_gene: NA; CDR3nt: TGTGCCAGCAGCCTCAGATTGAGCGGCAATCAGCCCCAGCATTTT; CDR3aa: CASSLRLSGNQPQHF
j_gene: TRBJ2-7; abundance: once; v_gene: TRBV11-1; d_gene: NA; CDR3nt: TGTGCCAGCAGCGGACCGAGCGGCTACGAGCAGTACTTC; CDR3aa: CASSGPSGYEQYF
j_gene: TRBJ1-5; abundance: NA; v_gene: TRBV28; d_gene: NA; CDR3nt: TGTGCCAGCAGTGTGCCGATTAGCAATCAGCCCCAGCATTTT; CDR3aa: CASSVPISNQPQHF
j_gene: TRBJ2-2; abundance: few; v_gene: TRBV5-1; d_gene: NA; CDR3nt: TGCGCCAGCAGCTTTGATGGATATGGGTTCACCGGGGAGCTGTTTTTT; CDR3aa: CASSFDGYGFTGELFF
j_gene: TRBJ2-5; abundance: NA; v_gene: TRBV28; d_gene: NA; CDR3nt: TGTGCCGACAGTGAGACAGGGAGGATACAAGAGACCCAGTACTTC; CDR3aa: CADSETGRIQETQYF
j_gene: TRBJ1-2; abundance: few; v_gene: TRBV20-1; d_gene: TRBD1; CDR3nt: TGCAGTGCTAGAGATCGAGGACAGGGGGTGGACGGCTACACCTTC; CDR3aa: CSARDRGQGVDGYTF
j_gene: TRBJ2-7; abundance: few; v_gene: TRBV4-1; d_gene: NA; CDR3nt: TGCGCCAGCAGCGGGGCACCCTACGAGCAGTACTTC; CDR3aa: CASSGAPYEQYF
j_gene: TRBJ1-5; abundance: few; v_gene: TRBV6-2/TRBV6-3; d_gene: TRBD1; CDR3nt: TGTGCCAGCACATCGGACAGGCTGAATCAGCCCCAGCATTTT; CDR3aa: CASTSDRLNQPQHF
j_gene: TRBJ2-4; abundance: few; v_gene: TRBV7-2; d_gene: NA; CDR3nt: TGTGCCAGCAGCCCAAACGCAGAGATCGGAAAAAAGATCTTC; CDR3aa: CASSPNAEIGKKIF
j_gene: TRBJ1-5; abundance: NA; v_gene: TRBV28; d_gene: NA; CDR3nt: TGTGCCAGCAGTCTACTCAATAGCAATCAGCCCCAGCATTTT; CDR3aa: CASSLLNSNQPQHF
j_gene: TRBJ2-7; abundance: NA; v_gene: TRBV28; d_gene: NA; CDR3nt: TGTGCCAGCAGATATTCTCGGGACTTTTACCCATTTTACGAGCAGTACTTC; CDR3aa: CASRYSRDFYPFYEQYF